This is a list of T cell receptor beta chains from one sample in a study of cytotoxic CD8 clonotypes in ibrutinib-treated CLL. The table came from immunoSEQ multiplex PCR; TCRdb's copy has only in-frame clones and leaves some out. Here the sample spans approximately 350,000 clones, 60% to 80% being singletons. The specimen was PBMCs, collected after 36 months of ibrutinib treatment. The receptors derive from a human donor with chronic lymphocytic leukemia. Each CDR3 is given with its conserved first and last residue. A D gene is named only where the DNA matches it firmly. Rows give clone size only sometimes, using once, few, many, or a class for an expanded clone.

cdr3_nt: TGTGCCAGCAGTGGAACAACCATCCTCACCGGGGAGCTGTTTTTT
cdr3_aa: CASSGTTILTGELFF
clone_size: once
d_call: -
v_call: TRBV25-1
j_call: TRBJ2-2

cdr3_nt: TGTGCCAGCAGCGTAGGTACAGGGGTCTACGAGCAGTACTTC
cdr3_aa: CASSVGTGVYEQYF
clone_size: few
d_call: TRBD1
v_call: TRBV9
j_call: TRBJ2-7

cdr3_nt: TGTGCCAGCAGCTTAACGTTGGCGACTGCAAGTGAGCAGTTCTTC
cdr3_aa: CASSLTLATASEQFF
clone_size: few
d_call: -
v_call: TRBV7-3
j_call: TRBJ2-1

cdr3_nt: TGTGCCAGCAACCAATGGCCCCAGCATTTT
cdr3_aa: CASNQWPQHF
clone_size: -
d_call: -
v_call: TRBV7-9
j_call: TRBJ1-5

cdr3_nt: TGTGCCAGCAGCCAAGATCTGGCCTCGAGGGGTTCACCCCTCCACTTT
cdr3_aa: CASSQDLASRGSPLHF
clone_size: -
d_call: -
v_call: TRBV4-2
j_call: TRBJ1-6

cdr3_nt: TGCGCCAGCAGTGCTGGGGGGCGGCTGTACTTC
cdr3_aa: CASSAGGRLYF
clone_size: -
d_call: -
v_call: TRBV10-2
j_call: TRBJ2-5

cdr3_nt: TGTGCCAGCTCAACTCGAGCGGTACCGGCGGAGACCCAGTACTTC
cdr3_aa: CASSTRAVPAETQYF
clone_size: once
d_call: -
v_call: TRBV18
j_call: TRBJ2-5

cdr3_nt: TGTGCCAGCAGTTTGGTTTCGGGCAGACCCTACGAGCAGTACTTC
cdr3_aa: CASSLVSGRPYEQYF
clone_size: -
d_call: -
v_call: TRBV27
j_call: TRBJ2-7

cdr3_nt: TGTGCCATGGGGGACAGGTCGGATCCTGGCTACACCTTC
cdr3_aa: CAMGDRSDPGYTF
clone_size: few
d_call: TRBD1
v_call: TRBV10-3
j_call: TRBJ1-2

cdr3_nt: TGTGCCAGCAGCTTGCAGGGCGGGGAGCAGTACTTC
cdr3_aa: CASSLQGGEQYF
clone_size: -
d_call: -
v_call: TRBV7-3
j_call: TRBJ2-7

cdr3_nt: TGCAGCGTTGACGGCTTAGGACCTAACTATGGCTACACCTTC
cdr3_aa: CSVDGLGPNYGYTF
clone_size: -
d_call: -
v_call: TRBV29-1
j_call: TRBJ1-2

cdr3_nt: TGCAGCGTTAAGGACAGGGGGGCTGGCTACACCTTC
cdr3_aa: CSVKDRGAGYTF
clone_size: -
d_call: TRBD1
v_call: TRBV29-1
j_call: TRBJ1-2

cdr3_nt: TGTGCCAGCAGCTTTGGGACCAGCTCCTACGAGCAGTACTTC
cdr3_aa: CASSFGTSSYEQYF
clone_size: once
d_call: -
v_call: TRBV11-2
j_call: TRBJ2-7

cdr3_nt: TGTGCCAGCAGCAACCTCGACAGGGGGTACGCCGGGGAGCTGTTTTTT
cdr3_aa: CASSNLDRGYAGELFF
clone_size: few
d_call: TRBD1
v_call: TRBV28
j_call: TRBJ2-2

cdr3_nt: TGCAGCGTTGTATGGGTTGGTGAGACCCAGTACTTC
cdr3_aa: CSVVWVGETQYF
clone_size: -
d_call: -
v_call: TRBV29-1
j_call: TRBJ2-5

cdr3_nt: TGCGCCAGCAGCCAAGACCCTCTCCACAGGGGTACATCGGGAAACACCATATATTTT
cdr3_aa: CASSQDPLHRGTSGNTIYF
clone_size: -
d_call: TRBD1
v_call: TRBV4-1
j_call: TRBJ1-3

cdr3_nt: TGCAGCGTTGAAAGACGTCTAGCCGGCAATGAGCAGTTCTTC
cdr3_aa: CSVERRLAGNEQFF
clone_size: -
d_call: -
v_call: TRBV29-1
j_call: TRBJ2-1

cdr3_nt: TGTGCCAGCAGTGGGGGTCGGGAATACCTCAATTCACCCCTCCACTTT
cdr3_aa: CASSGGREYLNSPLHF
clone_size: few
d_call: -
v_call: TRBV25-1
j_call: TRBJ1-6

cdr3_nt: TGTGCCAGCAGTTACTCGACTAGCGGGAGTCTCTACGAGCAGTACTTC
cdr3_aa: CASSYSTSGSLYEQYF
clone_size: -
d_call: TRBD2
v_call: TRBV6-6
j_call: TRBJ2-7

cdr3_nt: TGTGCCAGCAGCGTAGGGGCCGTGGTTTTGGGCTATGGCTACACCTTC
cdr3_aa: CASSVGAVVLGYGYTF
clone_size: -
d_call: -
v_call: TRBV9
j_call: TRBJ1-2

cdr3_nt: TGTGCCAGCAGCCCGCGATTGGGACAAAATGAAAAACTGTTTTTT
cdr3_aa: CASSPRLGQNEKLFF
clone_size: few
d_call: -
v_call: TRBV9
j_call: TRBJ1-4

cdr3_nt: TGTGCCAGCAGCTTAGGTAGGGCTAGCGGGGGGCCACGGACCCCGTTCTTC
cdr3_aa: CASSLGRASGGPRTPFF
clone_size: -
d_call: TRBD2
v_call: TRBV7-8
j_call: TRBJ2-1

cdr3_nt: TGTGCCAGCAGTTCCCCCTGGCTCGAGTGGGGGGAGAACTATGGCTACACCTTC
cdr3_aa: CASSSPWLEWGENYGYTF
clone_size: -
d_call: -
v_call: TRBV28
j_call: TRBJ1-2

cdr3_nt: TGTGCCAGTAGTATCACCGATTCCTCCTACGAGCAGTACTTC
cdr3_aa: CASSITDSSYEQYF
clone_size: -
d_call: -
v_call: TRBV19
j_call: TRBJ2-7

cdr3_nt: TGTGCCAGCAGTGAATGGTGGGGGGGGGCCACAGATACGCAGTATTTT
cdr3_aa: CASSEWWGGATDTQYF
clone_size: -
d_call: -
v_call: TRBV25-1
j_call: TRBJ2-3

cdr3_nt: TGTGCCAGCAGCACAGAGCCACCCGGCGATACGCAGTATTTT
cdr3_aa: CASSTEPPGDTQYF
clone_size: -
d_call: -
v_call: TRBV7-6
j_call: TRBJ2-3

cdr3_nt: TGTGCCAGCAGCTTAGGACTAGCGAGGGGCGCAGATACGCAGTATTTT
cdr3_aa: CASSLGLARGADTQYF
clone_size: -
d_call: TRBD2
v_call: TRBV11-3
j_call: TRBJ2-3

cdr3_nt: TGTGCCAGCAGCCCACAGGGGCTAGCGACTAGCACAGATACGCAGTATTTT
cdr3_aa: CASSPQGLATSTDTQYF
clone_size: -
d_call: -
v_call: TRBV7-8
j_call: TRBJ2-3

cdr3_nt: TGTGCCAGCAGCTCCTTCCACGGGACAGAAGCTTTCTTT
cdr3_aa: CASSSFHGTEAFF
clone_size: -
d_call: -
v_call: TRBV7-9
j_call: TRBJ1-1

cdr3_nt: TGCGCCAGCAGCCAGTCAGAACCGGGACAGGGCGAAGATACGCAGTATTTT
cdr3_aa: CASSQSEPGQGEDTQYF
clone_size: -
d_call: TRBD1
v_call: TRBV4-3
j_call: TRBJ2-3

cdr3_nt: TGTGCCAGCAGTGAAATCGCTAGCGGGCTGAACACCGGGGAGCTGTTTTTT
cdr3_aa: CASSEIASGLNTGELFF
clone_size: -
d_call: TRBD2
v_call: TRBV25-1
j_call: TRBJ2-2